A single sample is the source of the 15 T cell receptor beta chains below, sequenced in a study of cytomegalovirus exposure and HLA in healthy donors. The PCR was carried out with 60 Vbeta primers and 13 Jbeta primers. Produced via immunoSEQ multiplex PCR; TCRdb's table is partial and in-frame only. The table has about 110,000 clones, 75% seen once. The sample comprised PBMCs. The receptors originated from a male donor in good health and CMV-seropositive.

The chain joins TRBV10-3 to TRBJ1-1; 9 nucleotides agree with TRBD1. Germline-derived CDR1 and CDR2 are ENHRY and SYGVKD. The CDR3 has 15 residues. V gave up 2 bases and J gave up 1 base; unmatched junction bases: 2. DNA for the CDR3: TGTGCCATCAGTGAGGCGGGACAGGGGAACACTGAAGCTTTCTTT. It encodes CAISEAGQGNTEAFF.

The chain carries TRBV7-9 and TRBJ1-6; weak D call: TRBD1 (5 bases). Per the germline V gene, CDR1 is SEHNR and CDR2 is FQNEAQ (reference sequence). This CDR3 is 14 amino acids long. V was clipped by 8 bases and J by 6 bases, with 14 bases between them. Here the CDR3 DNA reads TGTGCCAGCGGAGAGACAGACTTTAATTCACCCCTCCACTTT. Its translation is CASGETDFNSPLHF.

This chain joins TRBV19 and TRBJ2-5, with 9 bases that match TRBD2. The germline CDR1 and CDR2 sequences are LNHDA and SQIVND (reference sequence). The trim removed 5 bases at V and 4 bases at J, leaving 11 bases unmatched. The CDR3 sequence is 16 residues long. CDR3 coding DNA: TGTGCCAGTAGTTGGGGCGGGGGGGCCCGGGGAGAGACCCAGTACTTC. Its translation: CASSWGGGARGETQYF.

A single count supports this clone. The chain uses TRBV7-9 and TRBJ1-1, with 10 bases identical to TRBD1. The CDR3 loop spans 14 amino acids. CDR1 is SEHNR, CDR2 FQNEAQ, per germline (reference sequence). V lost 2 bases, J lost 8 bases, and 5 bases stayed unmatched. As DNA, the CDR3 is TGTGCCAGCAGCTTACTGACAGGGGGCTTCGAAGCTTTCTTT. Amino acid sequence: CASSLLTGGFEAFF.

V and J are TRBV28 and TRBJ2-7, with D possibly being TRBD1 (6 bases). V was cut by 4 bases and J by 0 bases, with 7 bases left in between. This CDR3 contains 13 residues. CDR1 is MDHEN and CDR2 is SYDVKM in the germline V gene. CDR3 protein: CASSYRASYEQYF. In nucleotides, the CDR3 is TGTGCCAGCAGTTACAGGGCCTCCTACGAGCAGTACTTC. Filled out from reference TRBV28 and TRBJ2-7, the complete variable domain reads DVKVTQSSRYLVKRTGEKVFLECVQDMDHENMFWYRQDPGLGLRLIYFSYDVKMKEKGDIPEGYSVSREKKERFSLILESASTNQTSMYLCASSYRASYEQYFGPGTRLTVT.

The rearrangement uses TRBV4-1 and TRBJ1-5, with 11 bases lining up with TRBD1. From germline, CDR1 is MGHRA and CDR2 YSYEKL. The V and J ends lost 0 bases and 0 bases, in that order; junction bases with no gene match: 10. This CDR3 is built from 20 residues. CDR3 nucleotides: TGCGCCAGCAGCCAAGAAGTACCGGGACAGGGGGTTTATAGCAATCAGCCCCAGCATTTT. This codes for CASSQEVPGQGVYSNQPQHF.

The chain has TRBV28 and TRBJ2-7, with TRBD2 matching over 8 bases. This CDR3 is built from 17 residues. With V trimmed by 5 bases and J by 1 base, 13 bases remained unmatched. The germline CDR1 and CDR2 sequences are MDHEN and SYDVKM. CDR3 residues: CASSVGAGVVKSYEQYF. For the CDR3, the DNA is TGTGCCAGCAGTGTAGGAGCGGGAGTTGTCAAGTCCTACGAGCAGTACTTC.

This clone was observed a single time. V usage is TRBV5-1 and J usage is TRBJ1-4, with D unclear. Germline CDR1 and CDR2: SGHRS and YFSETQ. V was pared by 0 bases and J by 8 bases, with 14 bases between. The length of the CDR3 is 15 residues. The CDR3 sequence: CASSLAAQTGEKLFF. The CDR3 DNA follows: TGCGCCAGCAGCTTGGCCGCTCAGACTGGGGAAAAACTGTTTTTT.

A single count supports this clone. J is TRBJ2-5 and V is TRBV5-6; TRBD2 might be the D (7 bases). The CDR3 runs 13 residues. V was shortened by 2 bases and J by 5 bases, with 10 bases between the two germline ends. Germline CDR1 is SGHDT and CDR2 is YYEEEE. In DNA form, the CDR3 reads TGTGCCAGCAGCTTAAGGGGGGGGGAGACCCAGTACTTC. The encoded protein is CASSLRGGETQYF.

The rearrangement joins TRBV6-6 to TRBJ2-7, with a tentative D call TRBD2 (6 bases). The CDR3 extends over 13 amino acids. The ends were cut back, 5 bases at V and 8 bases at J, with 16 bases in the middle. The V gene's germline CDR1 is MNHNY and CDR2 SVGAGI (reference sequence). CDR3 amino acids: CASSPGDVLKQYF. Here the CDR3 DNA reads TGTGCCAGCAGTCCGGGGGACGTTTTAAAGCAGTACTTC.

The chain has TRBV5-1 and TRBJ2-7, with D perhaps matching TRBD2 (6 bases). Germline lookup yields CDR1 SGHRS and CDR2 YFSETQ. The CDR3 is made up of 14 amino acids. V lost 1 base to trimming and J lost 2 bases, with 10 bases between them. CDR3 in DNA: TGCGCCAGCAGCTTGTGGGCTAGCGCCTACGAGCAGTACTTC. It is translated as CASSLWASAYEQYF.

The genes are TRBV5-8 and TRBJ2-7; 7 bases match TRBD1. Per the germline V gene, CDR1 is SGHTS and CDR2 is YDEGEE. J lost 2 bases, V lost 4 bases, and 9 bases had no gene match. The CDR3 totals 15 residues. CDR3 sequence (DNA): TGTGCCAGCAGCCCTCAAACAGGGGCGGCCTACGAGCAGTACTTC. Protein: CASSPQTGAAYEQYF.

The V call is TRBV7-2, the J call TRBJ1-1; TRBD1 aligns across 8 bases. Germline lookup yields CDR1 SGHTA and CDR2 FQGNSA. Germline trimming cut 1 base from V and 6 bases from J; bases unmatched to any gene: 7. The CDR3 spans 15 residues. The DNA for the CDR3 is TGTGCCAGCAGCTTAGATGGGCAGGGGGCCGCTGAAGCTTTCTTT. It specifies CASSLDGQGAAEAFF.

The chain's CDR3 is CASSSVLVTGELFF. The CDR3 DNA sequence: TGTGCCAGTAGTAGCGTACTAGTAACCGGGGAGCTGTTTTTT. The chain recombines TRBV19 with TRBJ2-2, with D possibly being TRBD2 (5 bases). The CDR3 sequence is 14 residues long. Germline CDR1 reads LNHDA; CDR2 reads SQIVND (reference sequence). V was pared by 4 bases and J by 5 bases, with 11 bases between.

This clone was detected only a few times. The V and J genes are TRBV5-5 and TRBJ1-5; D is unclear. The V end was cut by 1 base, the J end by 4 bases, with 6 bases between. This CDR3 comprises 13 residues. Germline V gene data show CDR1 as SGHKS and CDR2 as YYEKEE (reference sequence). CDR3: CASSLLGNQPQHF. CDR3 bases: TGTGCCAGCAGCTTGCTAGGAAATCAGCCCCAGCATTTT. Full variable domain (remainder filled in from reference TRBV5-5 and TRBJ1-5): DAGVTQSPTHLIKTRGQQVTLRCSPISGHKSVSWYQQVLGQGPQFIFQYYEKEERGRGNFPDRFSARQFPNYSSELNVNALLLGDSALYLCASSLLGNQPQHFGDGTRLSIL.